This section outlines one TCR beta chain sequence together with its context. Its antigen is not yet known. Base-call qualities are not available, and no considerably larger clone is one nucleotide away. The record originates from a study of blood T cell repertoires in COVID-19 (TCRdb year 2020). Concerning the study at large: The collaborator samples originated in the United States, Italy and Spain and spanned the acute and convalescent phases of COVID-19. The material from the prospective study consisted of cDNA or gDNA derived from T cells, B-cell-depleted T cells, or PBMCs. Deeply sampled blood TCRbeta repertoires from subjects exposed to, actively infected with, or recovered from COVID-19 were included in the dataset. The repertoires were released in a freely available public database intended as a resource for research on the immune response to SARS-CoV-2. Samples were obtained from the ongoing ImmuneRACE study (first 160 participants) and from some 1,200 subjects provided by 6 global collaborators. The sample metadata nearly always contained a de-identified subject ID, COVID-19 status, age in years and sex. Where HLA class I and class II types were available, the types were taken from metadata supplied by the sample provider, not from assay-based typing.

TCRbeta CDR3 regions were amplified from genomic DNA by means of the immunoSEQ Assay, a bias-controlled multiplex PCR. The source study handled its data this way. Nucleated cell counts per sample were estimated from amplification of reference gene primers within the assay. Sequence reads were collapsed and filtered to measure the absolute abundance of every unique TCRbeta CDR3 rearrangement. For each sample, productive Simpson clonality was calculated as the square root of Simpson's diversity index over productive rearrangements. TCRdb took this table from immuneACCESS and kept in-frame rearrangements with V and J called. Such tables lack part of the clones; where checked against another copy, unresolved V genes explain under half of the gap, and the rest is unexplained. The V and J calls and the clone size are those of that table, but D and trimming were determined from the DNA. Present in this sample are 150,000 to 200,000 clones, around nine tenths of which were seen just once. Of the sample, 15% to 20% falls within the top ten clones.

Results the study describes overall, beyond this receptor: How much clinical and demographic metadata was included differed by source and by participant, and the metadata was provided uncurated.

Collaborating institutions collected whole blood in K2EDTA tubes following their own protocols. For TCRbeta analysis, collaborator samples were shipped as frozen whole blood, as isolated PBMCs, or as DNA extracted from either sample type. The CDR3 spans 19 residues, from the cysteine through the phenylalanine. Just CDR3 DNA is preserved here, 57 bases in frame from base 1. The sequence was obtained from a man aged 55 to 70 with active or convalescent COVID-19. Specimen: peripheral blood. The chain couples TRBV21-1 to TRBJ1-5; TRBD1, the D gene given by the table, was not confirmed from the DNA. TRBV21-1 is shown as a pseudogene. The nucleotide sequence reads TGTGCCAGCAGCCCTATCCGGGACAGGGTATCCATTAGCAATCAGCCCCAGCATTTT. Its amino acids are CASSPIRDRVSISNQPQHF.